This T cell receptor (beta chain) is drawn from a study of T cell changes during pregnancy in multiple sclerosis. Germline V gene lookup returns CDR1 MNHEY and CDR2 SVGAGI. V lost 6 bases to trimming and J lost 9 bases, with 12 bases between them. The CDR3 sequence is 12 residues long. The repertoire was sequenced with immunoSEQ multiplex PCR; TCRdb's copy has only in-frame clones and lacks some. The sample includes roughly 23,000 clones, about 88% seen only once; the top ten take more than 0.9%. Specimen: CD4+ T cells from peripheral blood mononuclear cells, collected in the first trimester of pregnancy. This receptor was taken from a female donor in good health, enrolled as a control in a pregnancy study. The chain joins TRBV6-5 to TRBJ2-1; D is perhaps TRBD1 (6 bases). The CDR3 here is CASSPGRGEQFF. CDR3 nucleotide sequence: TGTGCCAGCAGCCCCGGCAGGGGTGAGCAGTTCTTC.